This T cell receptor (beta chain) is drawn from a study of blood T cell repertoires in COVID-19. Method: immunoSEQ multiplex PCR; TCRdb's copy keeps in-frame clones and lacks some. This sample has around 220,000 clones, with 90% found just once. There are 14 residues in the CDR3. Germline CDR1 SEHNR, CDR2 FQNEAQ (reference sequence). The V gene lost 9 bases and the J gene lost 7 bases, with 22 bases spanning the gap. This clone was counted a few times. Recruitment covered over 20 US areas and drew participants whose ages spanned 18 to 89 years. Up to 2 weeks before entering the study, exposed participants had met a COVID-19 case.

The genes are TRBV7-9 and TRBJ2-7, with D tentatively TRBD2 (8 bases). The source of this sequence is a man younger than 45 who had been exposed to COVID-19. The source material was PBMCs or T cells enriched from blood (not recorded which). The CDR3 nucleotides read TGTGCCAGTCGACAGGGCGGGAGGCTCGGGGAGCAGTACTTC. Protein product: CASRQGGRLGEQYF.